These 14 T cell receptor beta chains originate from one sample sequenced in a study of T-cell reconstitution after alpha-beta-depleted transplantation in children. A TCRbeta library incorporating unique molecular identifiers was prepared. TCRdb passed the PCR reads through MiXCR, listing each CDR3 protein once. The sample lists 450,000 to 550,000 distinct CDR3 sequences; 9.5% to 12% were seen once. Sequenced here: PBMCs, mostly from graft donor cells, sampled 180 days after TCRalphabeta/CD19-depleted stem cell transplant. The receptors originated from a female patient aged 2-10 years who had a stem cell transplant for aplastic anemia, so the T cells may come from the graft donor.

This clonotype has more than one count but fewer than ten. The genes are TRBV20-1 and TRBJ2-3, with 7 positions matching TRBD2. Germline CDR1 DFQATT, CDR2 SNEGSKA (reference sequence). The CDR3 has 15 amino acids. Germline trimming cut 0 bases from V and 0 bases from J; bases unmatched to any gene: 3. Here the CDR3 DNA reads TGCAGTGCTAGAGATCTAGCGGAGAGCACAGATACGCAGTATTTT. It codes for CSARDLAESTDTQYF.

The rearrangement links TRBV29-1 to TRBJ2-5, with D maybe TRBD1 (6 bases). The CDR3 runs 13 residues. Trimming left V 5 bases short and J 1 base short, with 11 bases between. The V gene's germline CDR1 is SQVTM and CDR2 ANQGSEA. CDR3: CSVMTGPQETQYF. CDR3 DNA sequence: TGCAGCGTTATGACAGGTCCCCAAGAGACCCAGTACTTC.

This clonotype was counted only a few times. The rearrangement links TRBV7-6 to TRBJ1-1; TRBD1 agrees at 8 bases. Germline V gene sequence: CDR1 SGHVS, CDR2 FNYEAQ. V shed 5 bases, J shed 10 bases, and the junction held 3 bases outside the gene matches. CDR3 length: 11 residues. The CDR3 region is CASSDDRGAFF. CDR3 DNA: TGTGCCAGCAGCGACGACAGGGGAGCTTTCTTT.

There are a few counts of this clonotype. As DNA, the CDR3 is TGTGCCACCAGCAGAGGTCGGGGACAAGAGACCCAGTACTTC. Its translation: CATSRGRGQETQYF. V gene TRBV15 combines with J gene TRBJ2-5, with TRBD2 as a possible D gene (5 bases). The CDR3 loop spans 14 amino acids. V lost 1 base and J 2 bases, leaving 8 bases between the germline ends. Germline V lookup: CDR1 LNHNV, CDR2 YYDKDF (reference sequence).

This clonotype turned up a few times. V and J are TRBV5-1 and TRBJ1-5, with a weak D call TRBD1 (6 bases). Germline CDR1 is SGHRS and CDR2 is YFSETQ. The CDR3 contains 14 residues. Trimming pared 3 bases from V and 9 bases from J, leaving 16 bases between. In nucleotides, the CDR3 is TGCGCCAGCAGCTCGACGGCGGGGGGGGCGCCCCAGCATTTT. Its protein is CASSSTAGGAPQHF.

V is TRBV5-1 and J is TRBJ2-1; D tentatively reads TRBD1 or TRBD2 (6 bases each). V lost 3 bases and J lost 5, with 12 bases in between. The germline V gene has CDR1 SGHRS and CDR2 YFSETQ. This CDR3 is built from 14 residues. The CDR3 loop is CASSYRGRNNEQFF. CDR3 DNA sequence: TGCGCCAGCAGCTACCGGGGGCGTAACAATGAGCAGTTCTTC.

This clonotype has only a few counts. The CDR3 is CASSSYREGETQYF. In nucleotides, the CDR3 is TGTGCCAGCAGTTCGTACAGGGAGGGAGAGACCCAGTACTTC. The chain is built from TRBV12-3 or TRBV12-4 and TRBJ2-5; TRBD2 is a possible D gene (7 bases). Trimming stripped 4 bases from V and 4 bases from J, with 13 bases between. There are 14 residues in the CDR3.

This sequence joins TRBV3-1 and TRBJ2-2; D is unclear. The V gene lost 6 bases and the J gene lost 0 bases, with 8 bases spanning the gap. CDR3 length: 14 residues. Germline V gene data show CDR1 as LGHDT and CDR2 as YNNKEL (reference sequence). Written as DNA, the CDR3 is TGTGCCAGCAGGTACACCGCGAACACCGGGGAGCTGTTTTTT. Translated: CASRYTANTGELFF.

This clonotype turned up a few times. This chain connects TRBV12-3 or TRBV12-4 to TRBJ2-1, with 8 bases matching TRBD1. The CDR3 runs to 15 residues. Trimming cost V 3 bases and J 3 bases; bases outside gene matches: 4. CDR3 in amino acids: CASSFRDRGYNEQFF. CDR3 sequence (DNA): TGTGCCAGCAGTTTCCGAGACAGGGGCTACAATGAGCAGTTCTTC.

This clonotype has just a few counts. This rearrangement joins TRBV7-2 to TRBJ2-1; D possibly corresponds to TRBD1 (5 bases). There are 17 residues in the CDR3. Germline V gives CDR1 SGHTA, CDR2 FQGNSA. V lost 5 bases and J lost 1, with 18 bases in between. The CDR3 loop is CASSHCCTGRSYNEQFF. DNA for the CDR3: TGTGCCAGCAGCCACTGTTGCACAGGCCGATCCTACAATGAGCAGTTCTTC.

This clonotype was observed a few times. V and J are TRBV7-2 and TRBJ2-5; tentative D call: TRBD1 (5 bases). Germline CDR1 reads SGHTA; CDR2 reads FQGNSA. This CDR3 has 15 amino acids. The V end was cut by 1 base, the J end by 4 bases, with 13 bases between. The CDR3 reads CASSLVRGRGETQYF. In DNA, the CDR3 is TGTGCCAGCAGCTTAGTTAGGGGAAGAGGAGAGACCCAGTACTTC.

This clonotype has a handful of counts. The chain has TRBV5-5 and TRBJ2-7; D gene ambiguous. Germline CDR1 is SGHKS and CDR2 is YYEKEE (reference sequence). The CDR3 runs 15 residues. Trimming cost V 4 bases and J 0 bases, with 14 bases left between them. The CDR3 sequence is CASSVSNGDSYEQYV. In DNA form, the CDR3 reads TGTGCCAGCAGCGTTTCAAATGGGGACTCCTACGAGCAGTACGTC.

This chain joins TRBV5-1 and TRBJ2-2; D remains ambiguous. Per germline, CDR1 SGHRS and CDR2 YFSETQ. This CDR3 contains 12 residues. V lost 2 bases to trimming and J lost 13 bases, with 12 bases between them. Here the CDR3 DNA reads TGCGCCAGCAGCTTAACGGCAACTCGGCTGTTTTTT. Protein sequence: CASSLTATRLFF. Variable domain in full (rest from reference TRBV5-1 and TRBJ2-2): KAGVTQTPRYLIKTRGQQVTLSCSPISGHRSVSWYQQTPGQGLQFLFEYFSETQRNKGNFPGRFSGRQFSNSRSEMNVSTLELGDSALYLCASSLTATRLFFGEGSRLTVL.

The rearrangement uses TRBV19 and TRBJ1-1; tentatively, D is TRBD1 (5 bases). CDR3 length equals 15 residues. Trimming cost V 7 bases and J 2 bases, with 17 bases left between them. Germline-derived CDR1 and CDR2 are LNHDA and SQIVND (reference sequence). The CDR3 DNA reads as TGTGCCAGTAAGGGTGCTCGGACACCTAACACTGAAGCTTTCTTT. Residues: CASKGARTPNTEAFF.